This TCR beta chain was profiled in a study of a mutant IDH1 vaccine in newly diagnosed glioma. Study-level results: Vaccine-induced immune responses occurred in 93.3% of patients.

J was trimmed by 8 bases and V by 3 bases; bases with no gene match: 7. Germline assignment: CDR1 MNHNS and CDR2 SASEGT. CDR3 length: 15 residues. Time point here: week 47, end of study. Each dose of the vaccine consisted of 300 ug of mutant IDH1 20-mer peptide, with topical imiquimod. The table came from immunoSEQ multiplex PCR; TCRdb's copy has only in-frame clones and leaves some out. The sample lists approximately 56,000 clones, approximately 64% occurring once. A remark on this clone: What it binds is unknown.

The rearrangement joins TRBV6-1 to TRBJ1-2; 12 positions agree with TRBD1. The clonotype originates from a man aged 35 to 55 with glioma. Some clones in this sample may be carry-over from other donors' samples. The starting material was peripheral blood mononuclear cells (PBMCs), obtained from a glioma patient whose treatment included an IDH1 peptide vaccine. CDR3 residues: CASSEPGQGAKGYTF. The CDR3 DNA sequence: TGTGCCAGCAGTGAGCCGGGACAGGGGGCAAAAGGCTACACCTTC.